This TCR beta chain stems from a study of T cell repertoires in cytomegalovirus infection. Study information: Use of recently identified HLA-C-restricted and well-studied HLA-B-restricted CMV epitopes was part of the study.

Study-wide results and limits: The cumulative frequency of public TCR beta families identified carriers of CMV plus the relevant HLA.

V was trimmed by 5 bases and J by 4 bases, leaving 11 bases between them. The V gene's germline CDR1 is SQVTM and CDR2 ANQGSEA. The CDR3 extends over 12 amino acids. A note on this clonotype: The target antigen is unknown.

Each CDR3 protein is one row after TCRdb ran MiXCR on the reads. The data hold roughly 120,000 distinct CDR3 sequences, with 25% to 35% observed a single time. The specimen was CD8+ T cells from cultured PBMCs, collected from culture after CMV antigen stimulation. This TCR came from a human donor in good health (CMV status not recorded). Some clones in this sample may be carry-over from other donors' samples. The chain recombines TRBV29-1 with TRBJ1-1; D gene uncertain. The CDR3 loop is CSVHSGITEAFF. The CDR3 region has the DNA TGCAGCGTTCATTCGGGGATCACTGAAGCTTTCTTT.